These T cell receptor beta chains were read from a single sample in a study of blood T cells in healthy people across ages. TCRdb reprocessed the 5' RACE reads with MiXCR, giving one entry per CDR3 protein. Here the sample spans fewer than 1,000,000 distinct CDR3 sequences, more than 40% being singletons. Sequencing was done on a sample of blood. The origin of the receptors is a man in his 60s in good health. The CDR3 runs from the conserved cysteine through the conserved F or W. The D gene is left open where the match is weak. Some rows mark clone size as missing; the rest say once, few, many or name a class of expanded clone.

CDR3 DNA,CDR3 protein,D gene,V gene,J gene,clone size
TGTGCCAGCAGTATCTTTGGCAGGGGATCTAGCACAGATACGCAGTATTTT,CASSIFGRGSSTDTQYF,NA,TRBV6-2/TRBV6-3,TRBJ2-3,NA
TGCAGTGCTAGTGGGACTAGCGTTTACAATGAGCAGTTCTTC,CSASGTSVYNEQFF,TRBD2,TRBV20-1,TRBJ2-1,few
TGTGCCAGCAGTTTCCCGGGGGCGCATGAAAAACTGTTTTTT,CASSFPGAHEKLFF,NA,TRBV12-3/TRBV12-4,TRBJ1-4,NA
TGCAGTGCTACCGGACAGGGGTTAATCGAAGAACTGTTTTTT,CSATGQGLIEELFF,TRBD1,TRBV20-1,TRBJ1-4,NA
TGTGCCAGCAGTTACGGAGGGGACTATGGCTACACCTTC,CASSYGGDYGYTF,NA,TRBV6-2/TRBV6-3,TRBJ1-2,NA
TGTGCCAGCAGCCCCCGGGGACAGGAACCTAATTCACCCCTCCACTTT,CASSPRGQEPNSPLHF,TRBD1,TRBV13,TRBJ1-6,few
TGTGCCAGCAGCTGGGCGGGGGCATATGGCTACACCTTC,CASSWAGAYGYTF,NA,TRBV7-9,TRBJ1-2,NA
TGCAGTGCTAGAAGGACAGGGGGTGTCGGGAATGAGCAGTTCTTC,CSARRTGGVGNEQFF,TRBD1,TRBV20-1,TRBJ2-1,NA
TGTGCCAGCTCACCAAGGATTCGCGGCGGGGGGGCAGAGACCCAGTACTTC,CASSPRIRGGGAETQYF,TRBD2,TRBV18,TRBJ2-5,once
TGTGCCAGCAATAATACGGCGGTCCGCTCCTACGAGCAGTACTTC,CASNNTAVRSYEQYF,NA,TRBV11-3,TRBJ2-7,few
TGTGCCAGCAGCTCGAACAGCGGGGGGCCCCAAGAGACCCAGTACTTC,CASSSNSGGPQETQYF,TRBD2,TRBV7-6,TRBJ2-5,NA
TGTGCCAGCAGCTTGCAGGACAGGGGAAGACAAGAGACCCAGTACTTC,CASSLQDRGRQETQYF,TRBD1,TRBV5-6,TRBJ2-5,few
TGTGCCAGCAGTACGCCGGGAGCCAGGATCCTAGCCAAAAACATTCAGTACTTC,CASSTPGARILAKNIQYF,NA,TRBV6-2/TRBV6-3,TRBJ2-4,NA
TGTGCCAGCGGAGGACAGATGAACACTGAAGCTTTCTTT,CASGGQMNTEAFF,NA,TRBV2,TRBJ1-1,few
TGCAGCGTTGGTCGCAGGGGAGGGGACAATGAGCAGTTCTTC,CSVGRRGGDNEQFF,NA,TRBV29-1,TRBJ2-1,NA
TGCAGTGCCAGGGGGACAAGGGGTTGGGAAGGCTACACCTTC,CSARGTRGWEGYTF,TRBD1,TRBV20-1,TRBJ1-2,NA
TGTGCCAGCAGCTCAATGGATCGGACAGGGGGTTTTAACTATGGCTACACCTTC,CASSSMDRTGGFNYGYTF,TRBD1,TRBV9,TRBJ1-2,NA
TGTGCCAGCAGTCTGACCGCCACTGGACAGGGAGCCCTAAGCAATCAGCCCCAGCATTTT,CASSLTATGQGALSNQPQHF,TRBD1,TRBV12-3/TRBV12-4,TRBJ1-5,few
TGCGCCAGCAGCTCAACGGGACAGAGCTCCTACGAGCAGTACTTC,CASSSTGQSSYEQYF,TRBD1,TRBV5-1,TRBJ2-7,NA
TGCAGTGTTAGGGGCTCTACTGAAGCTTTCTTT,CSVRGSTEAFF,NA,TRBV20-1,TRBJ1-1,NA
TGCGCCAGCAGCCAAGAGTTTCCAGGGGCCAACTATGGCTACACCTTC,CASSQEFPGANYGYTF,NA,TRBV4-3,TRBJ1-2,few
TGTGCCAGCAGCCAGGGACTGAGCCAAGAGACCCAGTACTTC,CASSQGLSQETQYF,NA,TRBV3-1,TRBJ2-5,NA
TGTGCCAGCAGTTCTCGGGAGACCCAGTACTTC,CASSSRETQYF,NA,TRBV12-3/TRBV12-4,TRBJ2-5,many
TGTGCCAGCAGCGTAGTGGGGACAGGGCCCAGCGAGCAGTACTTC,CASSVVGTGPSEQYF,TRBD1,TRBV9,TRBJ2-7,many
TGTGCCAGCAGCCCCTTACTCGGCGAGACCCAGTACTTC,CASSPLLGETQYF,NA,TRBV11-3,TRBJ2-5,NA
TGTGCCAGCAGTGTATCCCAGGGGGCTCGGGGCTACACCTTC,CASSVSQGARGYTF,TRBD1,TRBV28,TRBJ1-2,NA
TGTGCCAGCAGCCCTTTGGGGGGGAATTCACCCCTCCACTTT,CASSPLGGNSPLHF,NA,TRBV12-3/TRBV12-4,TRBJ1-6,NA
TGTGCCAGCAGCATCCGTAATAGCGGGGGATTGGAGACCCAGTACTTC,CASSIRNSGGLETQYF,TRBD2,TRBV7-2,TRBJ2-5,many
TGTGCCAGCAGCCCACGGATTCTCATGAACACTGAAGCTTTCTTT,CASSPRILMNTEAFF,NA,TRBV6-5,TRBJ1-1,NA
TGTGCCAGCAGTGAAGCAGGGGGCGAGGGTCAGCCCCAGCATTTT,CASSEAGGEGQPQHF,TRBD1,TRBV2,TRBJ1-5,NA
TGTGCCAGCAGTTTAGAGGGACGGAGTTCACCCCTCCACTTT,CASSLEGRSSPLHF,NA,TRBV27,TRBJ1-6,NA
TGCGCCAGCAGCTCGGTCAGGGGCGGGGAGACCCAGTACTTC,CASSSVRGGETQYF,NA,TRBV5-1,TRBJ2-5,NA
TGTGCCAGCAGTGAGAGACAGGGGAAACACGAGCAGTACTTC,CASSERQGKHEQYF,TRBD1,TRBV2,TRBJ2-7,NA
TGTGCCAGCAGTTTAGGGCCAACCAATGAGCAGTTCTTC,CASSLGPTNEQFF,NA,TRBV27,TRBJ2-1,many
TGCAGTGCCAGCCTGGCTAGCGGAACAGGAGAGCAGTTCTTC,CSASLASGTGEQFF,TRBD2,TRBV20-1,TRBJ2-1,NA
TGTGCCAGCAGTCCCGGGACAGCCGCAATCTATGGCTACACCTTC,CASSPGTAAIYGYTF,TRBD1,TRBV27,TRBJ1-2,NA
TGTGCCAGCAGTTTGGTTCGGGACCTAGCCAAAAACATTCAGTACTTC,CASSLVRDLAKNIQYF,NA,TRBV28,TRBJ2-4,many
TGTGCCAGCAGCTGGGGAGGCGGATGGGCAGATACGCAGTATTTT,CASSWGGGWADTQYF,NA,TRBV7-3,TRBJ2-3,NA
TGTGCCAGCAGCAGGACAGGGAACTCGGAGACCCAGTACTTC,CASSRTGNSETQYF,TRBD1,TRBV11-2,TRBJ2-5,once
TGTGCCAGCAGCTTAGGATACAGCTCCCTATTCCTCAATGAGCAGTTCTTC,CASSLGYSSLFLNEQFF,NA,TRBV7-2,TRBJ2-1,few
TGTGCCACCAGCAGAGATGTCAGAAACAATGAGCAGTTCTTC,CATSRDVRNNEQFF,NA,TRBV15,TRBJ2-1,few